The 16 T cell receptor beta chains listed next were all sequenced from one sample in a study of PD-1 blockade in classical Hodgkin lymphoma. Time point given: cycle 4 day 1 (C4D1), after about 6 weeks of nivolumab. Every patient was affected by relapse after autologous stem cell transplantation, while exposure to brentuximab vedotin was not uniform. It was by magnetic negative selection that CD4+ T cells were purified from thawed PBMCs. TCRdb's table, derived via immunoSEQ multiplex PCR, lists solely in-frame clones and lacks some. The table includes about 19,000 clones, less than 90% detected once. Specimen: CD4+ T cells from blood, collected before the fourth cycle of nivolumab. These TCRs come from a human donor with classical Hodgkin lymphoma.

The chain employs TRBV7-9 and TRBJ2-1; maybe TRBD2 (5 bases). The CDR3 length is 16 residues. The germline V gene encodes CDR1 SEHNR and CDR2 FQNEAQ (reference sequence). Trimming stripped 2 bases from V and 7 bases from J, with 18 bases between. CDR3 sequence: CASSLLSGLGANEQFF. CDR3 sequence (DNA): TGTGCCAGCAGCTTACTCTCCGGGTTGGGAGCGAATGAGCAGTTCTTC.

The rearrangement uses TRBV5-1 and TRBJ2-1, with 7 nucleotides matching TRBD2. The germline CDR1 and CDR2 sequences are SGHRS and YFSETQ. This CDR3 has 14 amino acids. The ends lost 0 bases at V and 9 bases at J; junction bases unmatched: 6. The CDR3 here is CASSLEGGVAEQFF. CDR3 bases: TGCGCCAGCAGCTTGGAGGGAGGGGTAGCTGAGCAGTTCTTC. The full variable domain, with the rest looked up from reference TRBV5-1 and TRBJ2-1, is KAGVTQTPRYLIKTRGQQVTLSCSPISGHRSVSWYQQTPGQGLQFLFEYFSETQRNKGNFPGRFSGRQFSNSRSEMNVSTLELGDSALYLCASSLEGGVAEQFFGPGTRLTVL.

V is TRBV7-2 and J is TRBJ1-1; D is uncertain. The CDR3 totals 13 residues. From germline, CDR1 is SGHTA and CDR2 FQGNSA. Trimming took 1 base from V and 2 from J, leaving 5 bases between them. The CDR3 DNA sequence: TGTGCCAGCAGCTTAGTAGGTAACACTGAAGCTTTCTTT. It specifies CASSLVGNTEAFF.

This chain's CDR3 is CASSRGVGGPGQPQHF. In DNA, the CDR3 is TGTGCCAGCTCACGTGGCGTTGGAGGACCGGGACAGCCCCAGCATTTT. The chain is built from TRBV18 and TRBJ1-5; D unresolved. This CDR3 is 16 amino acids long. V gave up 4 bases and J gave up 7 bases, with 20 bases separating them. Germline V lookup: CDR1 KGHSH, CDR2 LQKENI.

The rearrangement uses TRBV7-6 and TRBJ1-1; D might be TRBD1 (6 bases). The CDR3 loop spans 19 amino acids. V was trimmed by 5 bases and J by 1 base, leaving 26 bases between them. From germline, CDR1 is SGHVS and CDR2 FNYEAQ. The CDR3 DNA is TGTGCCAGCAGCCTCTTACCACAGGGCTACTACCAGGGGAACACTGAAGCTTTCTTT. Its translation is CASSLLPQGYYQGNTEAFF.

Only a few counts were recorded for this clone. The chain carries TRBV28 and TRBJ2-1; TRBD2 aligns across 7 bases. CDR3 length: 14 amino acids. V was clipped by 5 bases and J by 6 bases; unmatched bases: 7. Germline-derived CDR1 and CDR2 are MDHEN and SYDVKM. The CDR3 DNA follows: TGTGCCAGCAGTGTACCATCTAGCGGCAATGAGCAGTTCTTC. The encoded protein is CASSVPSSGNEQFF.

CDR3 amino acids: CASSQTDRGWTNEKLFF. DNA for the CDR3: TGTGCCAGCAGCCAAACTGACAGGGGGTGGACTAATGAAAAACTGTTTTTT. The chain is built from TRBV7-9 and TRBJ1-4, with 9 positions matching TRBD1. CDR3 length equals 17 residues. V lost 5 bases, J lost 2 bases, and 9 bases stayed unmatched. Germline values: CDR1 SEHNR, CDR2 FQNEAQ (reference sequence).

This clone has more than one count but fewer than ten. The chain joins TRBV28 to TRBJ1-2, with a weak D call TRBD1 (5 bases). CDR3 size: 13 residues. Trimming removed 5 bases from V and 7 bases from J, with 14 bases in between. Germline CDR1 MDHEN, CDR2 SYDVKM. The DNA for the CDR3 is TGTGCCAGCAGTGTGGGGCAGGCCCCTGGCTACACCTTC. Its translation: CASSVGQAPGYTF.

V and J are TRBV6-5 and TRBJ2-1, with 8 bases that match TRBD2. Unmatched junction bases numbered 2, after V lost 4 bases and J lost 0 bases. Germline CDR1 reads MNHEY; CDR2 reads SVGAGI. This CDR3 is 15 amino acids long. CDR3 DNA sequence: TGTGCCAGCAGTTTCGGGAGGGTCTCCTACAATGAGCAGTTCTTC. Translation gives CASSFGRVSYNEQFF.

This clone was detected only once. This chain uses TRBV29-1 with TRBJ2-3; 16 nucleotides match TRBD2. V lost 6 bases, J lost 2 bases, and 11 bases stayed unmatched. CDR1 and CDR2 from the germline V gene are SQVTM and ANQGSEA. The CDR3 totals 18 residues. This CDR3 is CSVEGLAGGPGFTDTQYF. The CDR3 DNA follows: TGCAGCGTGGAGGGACTAGCGGGAGGGCCTGGGTTCACAGATACGCAGTATTTT.

Judged by abundance, this clone is medium-sized. The V and J genes are TRBV28 and TRBJ1-5; TRBD1 is a possible D gene (5 bases). This CDR3 is built from 15 residues. The germline V gene encodes CDR1 MDHEN and CDR2 SYDVKM. With 3 bases removed from V and 2 bases from J, the gap between germline ends came to 11 bases. The CDR3 bases are TGTGCCAGCAGTTTCCCAACAGGAGGCAATCAGCCCCAGCATTTT. This translates into CASSFPTGGNQPQHF.

This clone turned up a few times. The chain has TRBV5-1 and TRBJ2-6; 13 bases are shared with TRBD2. This CDR3 is built from 17 residues. After removal of 6 bases from V and 4 bases from J, the junction contained 7 bases not matched to a gene. Per germline, CDR1 SGHRS and CDR2 YFSETQ. The CDR3 bases are TGCGCCAGCAAAGGACTAGCGGGAGAGTCGGGGGCCAACGTCCTGACTTTC. It translates to CASKGLAGESGANVLTF.

The chain is built from TRBV5-1 and TRBJ1-2; D is perhaps TRBD1 (5 bases). Germline CDR1 reads SGHRS; CDR2 reads YFSETQ. The length of the CDR3 is 14 residues. V dropped 3 bases and J dropped 5 bases, with 14 bases sitting between them. The CDR3 coding sequence is TGCGCCAGCAGCTCAGCTGGGACCGGATATGGCTACACCTTC. As protein: CASSSAGTGYGYTF.

The V gene is TRBV7-9, the J gene TRBJ2-5; the match to TRBD2 covers 10 bases. Germline V gives CDR1 SEHNR, CDR2 FQNEAQ (reference sequence). V lost 4 bases to trimming and J lost 5 bases; unmatched junction nucleotides: 10. This CDR3 has 16 residues. The CDR3 spells CASSSQVAGGGETQYF. DNA of the CDR3: TGTGCCAGCAGCTCCCAGGTAGCGGGAGGCGGGGAGACCCAGTACTTC.

This chain connects TRBV5-1 to TRBJ2-6, with D perhaps TRBD2 (5 bases). The germline gives CDR1 SGHRS, CDR2 YFSETQ. This CDR3 is built from 17 residues. V lost 3 bases to trimming and J lost 0 bases, with 13 bases between them. CDR3 bases: TGCGCCAGCAGCTCCGCCACTGGGAGCTCTGGGGCCAACGTCCTGACTTTC. Protein sequence: CASSSATGSSGANVLTF.

J is TRBJ2-7 and V is TRBV28; D uncertain. V was cut by 6 bases and J by 4 bases, with 10 bases left in between. Germline CDR1 reads MDHEN; CDR2 reads SYDVKM. This CDR3 comprises 12 residues. The CDR3 DNA reads as TGTGCCAGCAGGCGGAACCAATACGAGCAGTACTTC. Translation: CASRRNQYEQYF.